Given below is one T cell receptor beta chain in context. These data belong to a study of CD8 T cells in Susac syndrome. A quantity of about 0.5 to 1 ug RNA underwent reverse transcription using random hexamers. Each CDR3 protein gets one entry after TCRdb re-called the immunoSEQ multiplex PCR reads with MiXCR. The sample gives some 260,000 distinct CDR3 sequences, 80% to 95% of which show up once; approximately 0.07% is in the top ten. Sequencing of TCR beta, carried out with a high-throughput approach, was applied to CD8+ and CD4+ T cells from the blood. There are 15 residues in the CDR3. Trimming took 2 bases from V and 6 from J, leaving 13 bases between them. The V gene's germline CDR1 is KGHDR and CDR2 SFDVKD.

The V gene is TRBV24-1, the J gene TRBJ1-5; D is possibly TRBD1 (6 bases). Sequencing was performed on CD4+ T cells from PBMCs. This receptor was taken from a human donor with multiple sclerosis. CDR3 DNA sequence: TGTGCCACCAGTGATTCTTCGACAGGACTTCAGCCCCAGCATTTT. Translating it yields CATSDSSTGLQPQHF.